These T cell receptor beta chains were read from a single sample in a study of immune characteristics of hereditary and idiopathic chronic pancreatitis. Here immunoSEQ multiplex PCR was the method, and the copy in TCRdb shows in-frame clones only, minus some. The sample yields approximately 9,800 clones, more than 75% seen once. The sequencing input was pancreas tissue with idiopathic chronic pancreatitis. Receptor source: a human donor with chronic pancreatitis. CDR3s leave out the opening cysteine and the closing phenylalanine or tryptophan. A clone size is listed for some rows: how often the clone was seen (once, few, many), or a class if it is expanded.

TRBV2	-	ASRPTSGGPGDTQY
TRBV6-2/TRBV6-3	few	ASSYPRRPSYEQY
TRBV6-2/TRBV6-3	-	ASSRTGTYEQY
TRBV5-8	-	ASSAVNRGYEQY
TRBV3-1/TRBV3-2	-	ASSPQRGTPNYGYT
TRBV6-1	-	ASSELRQRNQPQH
TRBV4-3	-	ASSQGEVGTEAF
TRBV2	-	ASGGGTANYGYT
TRBV19	-	ASSIAESRLAPLH
TRBV7-2	once	ASSPVAGSSTDTQY
TRBV29-1	-	SVGTGDTEAF
TRBV5-6	-	ASSRGVVYSGELF
TRBV4-1	-	ASSQDWNLNTEAF
TRBV10-3	once	AISYEGDANTGELF
TRBV19	-	ASSNNLGREYF
TRBV18	-	ASSPFLAGAEGTDTQY
TRBV5-1	-	ASSFNRDTDTQY
TRBV7-2	-	ASSRRGTGSDTQY
TRBV6-5	once	ASSPTYRGDQPQH
TRBV6-2/TRBV6-3	-	ASSYSIQPNGQGGFREQF
TRBV7-9	-	ASSFQVEAF
TRBV6-5	-	ASSDGGELF
TRBV20-1	-	SALDSHRAF
TRBV6-1	-	ASSSEARVGETQY
TRBV19	few	ASSMAQLNSPLH